The TCR beta chain under discussion was sequenced for a study of T cell responses to AZD1222 COVID-19 vaccine. The repertoire was sequenced with immunoSEQ multiplex PCR; TCRdb's copy has only in-frame clones and lacks some. The sample contains about 120,000 clones, about 90% of which appear only once. Findings of the study overall: Increased Spike-specific TCR breadth and depth were observed after two AZD1222 doses. Targets within unmutated variant regions were reportedly found for nearly half of spike-specific TCRs. Donors, mostly white British, included more females; clonal diversity was possibly underestimated.

A note on this clone: The antigen is undetermined.

Specimen: peripheral blood, collected 28 days after the second AZD1222 dose. This TCR was recovered from an adult who received the AZD1222 COVID-19 vaccine.

CDR3 DNA: TGTGCCAGCAAAGGGGAGTATACGCAGTATTTT. Its translation is CASKGEYTQYF. The rearrangement joins TRBV2 to TRBJ2-3, with D possibly being TRBD1 or TRBD2 (5 bases each). The germline V and J ends were trimmed by 7 bases and 7 bases, with 9 bases remaining between them. The germline gives CDR1 SNHLY, CDR2 FYNNEI. This CDR3 region has 11 residues.